This is a list of T cell receptor beta chains from one sample in a study of T cell responses to AZD1222 COVID-19 vaccine. Repertoires were generated with immunoSEQ multiplex PCR, while TCRdb's copy carries only in-frame clones and drops some. This sample has about 110,000 clones, with 87% found just once. The specimen comprised peripheral blood, sampled 28 days after the second AZD1222 dose. Receptors originate from an adult who received the AZD1222 COVID-19 vaccine. The CDR3 runs from the conserved cysteine through the conserved F or W. Each record gives: clone size, D gene, V gene, J gene, CDR3 DNA, CDR3 protein. D genes are given only for firm matches. Expanded clones get a size class; other rows say once, few or many, or leave the size out.

>NA|TRBD2|TRBV13|TRBJ2-7
TGTGCCAGCAGCTTATCTGTTAGCGGGAGCTACGAGCAGTACTTC
CASSLSVSGSYEQYF
>NA|TRBD2|TRBV7-2|TRBJ2-7
TGTGCCAGCAGCTTATGGACGCTAGCGGAGGCCTCCTACGAGCAGTACTTC
CASSLWTLAEASYEQYF
>NA|NA|TRBV7-9|TRBJ1-1
TGTGCCAGCAGCCCGTCAAATTTT
CASSPSNF
>once|NA|TRBV27|TRBJ2-3
TGTGCCAGCAGTTTTGAGAGTCCGGGAGATACGCAGTATTTT
CASSFESPGDTQYF
>NA|NA|TRBV2|TRBJ1-5
TGTGCCAGCAGTGAAGGGACAGTCAATCAGCCCCAGCATTTT
CASSEGTVNQPQHF
>NA|NA|TRBV5-1|TRBJ1-4
TGCGCCAGCAGCTTTGGGGGACGGCTGAATGAAAAACTGTTTTTT
CASSFGGRLNEKLFF
>NA|TRBD2|TRBV7-6|TRBJ2-5
TGTGCCAGCAGCTTAGGATGGGGGCGAGCGGGAGGAGCGGAGACCCAGTACTTC
CASSLGWGRAGGAETQYF
>NA|NA|TRBV5-1|TRBJ2-3
TGCGCCAGCAGCTTGGGACCAGGGGTGTCAGATACGCAGTATTTT
CASSLGPGVSDTQYF
>NA|TRBD2|TRBV4-1|TRBJ2-3
TGCGCCAGCAGCCAAGAATTAGCGGGAGATGCTACGCAGTATTTT
CASSQELAGDATQYF
>NA|NA|TRBV4-2|TRBJ2-7
TGTGCCAGCAGCCAAGAAAGTAGCGGAAGAGCCTACGAGCAGTACTTC
CASSQESSGRAYEQYF
>NA|NA|TRBV10-3|TRBJ2-7
TGTGCCATCAGTGAGTCGAGTAGGAACGAGCAGTACTTC
CAISESSRNEQYF
>NA|TRBD2|TRBV11-3|TRBJ2-1
TGTGCCAGCAGCTTAGAGTTTCAGCCTAGCGGGAGGGCCATCTCCTACAATGAGCAGTTCTTC
CASSLEFQPSGRAISYNEQFF
>NA|TRBD1|TRBV15|TRBJ1-4
TGTGCCACCAGCAGCCTGACAGGGGAAGATGAAAAACTGTTTTTT
CATSSLTGEDEKLFF
>NA|TRBD1|TRBV10-3|TRBJ1-2
TGTGCCATCAGTGAGTCGTTTGGGACAGGGAACTATGGCTACACCTTC
CAISESFGTGNYGYTF
>NA|NA|TRBV7-2|TRBJ1-6
TGTGCCAGCAGCTACAGACAGTTAAATTCACCCCTCCACTTT
CASSYRQLNSPLHF
>NA|NA|TRBV10-1|TRBJ2-7
TGCGCCAGCAGTGAAGGGAGGGACAGTAGCTCCTACGAGCAGTACTTC
CASSEGRDSSSYEQYF
>NA|NA|TRBV27|TRBJ2-1
TGTGCCAGCAGTTTATCGCGGGCTTACAATGAGCAGTTCTTC
CASSLSRAYNEQFF
>NA|NA|TRBV27|TRBJ2-3
TGTGCCAGCACCTTTGGGGCCCTGAGCACAGATACGCAGTATTTT
CASTFGALSTDTQYF
>once|TRBD2|TRBV7-9|TRBJ2-3
TGTGCCAGCAGTGCGGGAGACACAGATACGCAGTATTTT
CASSAGDTDTQYF
>few|NA|TRBV12-3/TRBV12-4|TRBJ2-7
TGTGCCAGCAGTTTCAGAGGGTACGAGCAGTACTTC
CASSFRGYEQYF
>NA|TRBD1|TRBV18|TRBJ1-4
TGTGCCAGCTCACCAAACAGGGGAGTTGCAACTAATGAAAAACTGTTTTTT
CASSPNRGVATNEKLFF
>NA|NA|TRBV30|TRBJ1-2
TGTGCCTGGAGTGACAGCTGGCGAGGCTATGGCTACACCTTC
CAWSDSWRGYGYTF
>NA|NA|TRBV7-8|TRBJ2-1
TGTGCCAGCAGCTTAATAGACAGCGACAATGAGCAGTTCTTC
CASSLIDSDNEQFF
>NA|TRBD1|TRBV5-4|TRBJ1-2
TGTGCCAGCAGCCTAAGACAGGGCGGGCGGGATGGCTACACCTTC
CASSLRQGGRDGYTF
>NA|TRBD2|TRBV10-3|TRBJ2-7
TGTGCCATCCGAACTAGCGGTGAGATCTACGAGCAGTACTTC
CAIRTSGEIYEQYF
>NA|NA|TRBV19|TRBJ1-5
TGTGCCAGTGCCGACGGCGGGAAGCCCCAGCATTTT
CASADGGKPQHF
>NA|TRBD2|TRBV11-2|TRBJ2-3
TGTGCCAGCAGCACCCGGACTAGCGGGAGTATCCCAGATACGCAGTATTTT
CASSTRTSGSIPDTQYF
>NA|NA|TRBV18|TRBJ1-1
TGTGCCAGCTCACCACACAAGAACACTGAAGCTTTCTTT
CASSPHKNTEAFF
>NA|TRBD2|TRBV9|TRBJ2-1
TGTGCCAGCAGCGTAGGTGGGACTATTGTCACTGAGCAGTTCTTC
CASSVGGTIVTEQFF
>NA|NA|TRBV28|TRBJ2-7
TGTGCCAGCAGTTTCCCACAGGGCCTAACGGGCGAGCAGTACTTC
CASSFPQGLTGEQYF
>few|TRBD2|TRBV2|TRBJ2-1
TGTGCCAGCCTGACTAGCGGACAGGCCTTCTCCTACAATGAGCAGTTCTTC
CASLTSGQAFSYNEQFF
>once|TRBD1|TRBV6-5|TRBJ1-2
TGTGCCAGCAGCTACCTGGGACAGGGGGCGCGGGGCTACACCTTC
CASSYLGQGARGYTF
>once|NA|TRBV28|TRBJ1-1
TGTGCCAGCAGTTTGAATACAGAGGGATACGCTTTCTTT
CASSLNTEGYAFF
>NA|NA|TRBV27|TRBJ2-4
TGTGCCAGCAGTTTAGGTTGGGAAAGAGCCAAAAACATTCAGTACTTC
CASSLGWERAKNIQYF
>NA|NA|TRBV5-4|TRBJ2-3
TGTGCCAGCAGCTCCCGACTAGATAGCACAGATACGCAGTATTTT
CASSSRLDSTDTQYF
>few|NA|TRBV9|TRBJ1-2
TGTGCCAGCAGCGTAGCGGGGGCTAACTATGGCTACACCTTC
CASSVAGANYGYTF
>NA|NA|TRBV29-1|TRBJ2-1
TGCAGCGTTGAGTCTTGGAGAAACAATGAGCAGTTCTTC
CSVESWRNNEQFF
>NA|NA|TRBV10-1|TRBJ2-3
TGCGCCAGCAGTGAAGGCACAGATACGCAGTATTTT
CASSEGTDTQYF
>NA|NA|TRBV6-2/TRBV6-3|TRBJ2-4
TGTGCCAGCAGTCGACAGGTTGAAAACATTCAGTACTTC
CASSRQVENIQYF